The 7 T cell receptor beta chains given below trace back to one sample, sequenced in a study of CD8 T cells in ankylosing spondylitis (dated by TCRdb to 2015 to 2018). The method behind the library was 5' RACE. Sequenced on an Illumina HiSeq 2500. The raw public reads went through TCRdb reprocessing: fastp at Q25, MiXCR clone calling, in-frame beta chains kept. Each record represents a unique CDR3 protein, reported with the most common genes and DNA among its rows. The sample profile shows 50,000 to 70,000 distinct CDR3 sequences; 6.2% of them were found once. Around 4.5% of the sample rests with the top ten. Material for sequencing was synovial fluid, either unsorted or a sorted T cell fraction (not recorded which). The receptors originated from a male donor with ankylosing spondylitis.

V gene TRBV6-5 combines with J gene TRBJ2-7; 7 positions agree with TRBD1. Germline V gives CDR1 MNHEY, CDR2 SVGAGI. This CDR3 has 14 residues. V was clipped by 3 bases and J by 3 bases; unmatched bases: 5. CDR3 nucleotides: TGTGCCAGCAGTTATCGGGACAGAGACTACGAGCAGTACTTC. Translation gives CASSYRDRDYEQYF.

The chain uses TRBV5-5 and TRBJ1-1, with a tentative D call TRBD1 (5 bases). The V gene's germline CDR1 is SGHKS and CDR2 YYEKEE (reference sequence). V shed 1 base and J shed 5 bases, with 15 bases lying between them. The CDR3 spans 15 residues. The CDR3 spells CASSLSVVRVTEAFF. In DNA, the CDR3 is TGTGCCAGCAGCTTGAGCGTTGTCAGGGTGACTGAAGCTTTCTTT.

This clonotype was seen many times. The chain combines TRBV20-1 with TRBJ1-2; 11 nucleotides agree with TRBD1. This CDR3 comprises 14 residues. V lost 3 bases, J lost 4 bases, and 4 bases stayed unmatched. Per germline, CDR1 DFQATT and CDR2 SNEGSKA (reference sequence). This CDR3 reads CSASSGTGGYGYTF. The DNA of the CDR3 is TGCAGTGCTAGCTCCGGGACAGGGGGCTATGGCTACACCTTC.

This clonotype was seen only a few times. The chain carries TRBV5-4 and TRBJ2-1; 9 nucleotides match TRBD1. This CDR3 comprises 15 residues. With 4 bases clipped from V and 1 base from J, the junction kept 3 bases outside the gene matches. Germline V gives CDR1 SGHNT, CDR2 YYREEE (reference sequence). The CDR3, as DNA: TGTGCCAGCAGCGGCGGGACAGGGTCCTACAATGAGCAGTTCTTC. This sequence encodes CASSGGTGSYNEQFF.

This clonotype was detected ten times or more. The chain recombines TRBV9 with TRBJ1-3; 7 bases fit TRBD1. V shed 4 bases, J shed 0 bases, and the junction held 4 bases outside the gene matches. Germline V lookup: CDR1 SGDLS, CDR2 YYNGEE. CDR3 length equals 15 residues. The CDR3 DNA follows: TGTGCCAGCAGCCGGACAGGAGACTCTGGAAACACCATATATTTT. It specifies CASSRTGDSGNTIYF.

In this sample, this clonotype turned up many times. The chain employs TRBV11-2 and TRBJ2-3; no reliable D call. This CDR3 spans 14 amino acids. Germline CDR1 reads SGHAT; CDR2 reads FQNNGV. Trimming stripped 0 bases from V and 5 bases from J, with 9 bases between. CDR3: CASSLDIRRDTQYF. CDR3 nucleotide sequence: TGTGCCAGCAGCTTAGATATCAGGAGAGATACGCAGTATTTT.

This clonotype was detected ten times or more. The genes are TRBV18 and TRBJ2-5; no clear D. Trimming left V 3 bases short and J 5 bases short, with 7 bases between. Per germline, CDR1 KGHSH and CDR2 LQKENI. The CDR3 runs to 12 residues. The CDR3 DNA is TGTGCCAGCTCACCCGACCGGGAGACCCAGTACTTC. The encoded protein is CASSPDRETQYF. The variable domain in full, with the rest retrieved from reference TRBV18 and TRBJ2-5, is NAGVMQNPRHLVRRRGQEARLRCSPMKGHSHVYWYRQLPEEGLKFMVYLQKENIIDESGMPKERFSAEFPKEGPSILRIQQVVRGDSAAYFCASSPDRETQYFGPGTRLLVL.